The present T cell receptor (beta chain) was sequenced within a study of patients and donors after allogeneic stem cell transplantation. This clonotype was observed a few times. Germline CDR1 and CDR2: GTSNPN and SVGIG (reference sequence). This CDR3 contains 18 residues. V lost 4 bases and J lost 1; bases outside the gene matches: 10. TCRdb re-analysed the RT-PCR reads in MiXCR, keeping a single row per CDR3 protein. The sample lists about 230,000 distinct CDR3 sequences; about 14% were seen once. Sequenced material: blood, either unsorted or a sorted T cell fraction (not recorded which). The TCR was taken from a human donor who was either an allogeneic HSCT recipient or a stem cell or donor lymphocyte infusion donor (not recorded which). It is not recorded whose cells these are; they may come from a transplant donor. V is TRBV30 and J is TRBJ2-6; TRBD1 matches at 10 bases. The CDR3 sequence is CAWKSGQGSWSGANVLTF. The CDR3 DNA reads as TGTGCCTGGAAATCGGGACAGGGGAGTTGGTCTGGGGCCAACGTCCTGACTTTC.